A single sample gave rise to the 5 T cell receptor beta chains below, sequenced in a study of blood T cell repertoires in COVID-19. Libraries were prepared by immunoSEQ multiplex PCR; TCRdb keeps only in-frame clonotypes and omits some of them. The sample contains 350,000 to 500,000 clones, roughly 84% of which appear only once. Source material: PBMCs or T cells enriched from blood (not recorded which). The receptor source for this set is a woman aged 18-35 years who had been exposed to COVID-19.

The chain employs TRBV7-9 and TRBJ2-7; 9 nucleotides align to TRBD2. The CDR3 runs to 15 residues. Germline V CDR1 and CDR2: SEHNR, FQNEAQ (reference sequence). With V trimmed by 5 bases and J by 3 bases, 8 bases remained unmatched. The CDR3 coding sequence is TGTGCCAGCAGCCCCAAAACTAGCGGGTTCTACGAGCAGTACTTC. It codes for CASSPKTSGFYEQYF. The full variable domain, its missing parts supplied by reference TRBV7-9 and TRBJ2-7, is DTGVSQNPRHKITKRGQNVTFRCDPISEHNRLYWYRQTLGQGPEFLTYFQNEAQLEKSRLLSDRFSAERPKGSFSTLEIQRTEQGDSAMYLCASSPKTSGFYEQYFGPGTRLTVT.

The V and J genes are TRBV19 and TRBJ2-1, with a possible D match to TRBD2 (6 bases). Deletions cut 6 bases from V and 6 bases from J, with 21 bases between. The CDR3 sequence is 16 residues long. Germline V lookup: CDR1 LNHDA, CDR2 SQIVND (reference sequence). For the CDR3, the DNA is TGTGCCAGTAGGCCAGCGGGCGGATACCGGGGCAATGAGCAGTTCTTC. It codes for CASRPAGGYRGNEQFF.

V gene TRBV28 combines with J gene TRBJ2-7, with TRBD2 identical over 9 bases. The germline V gene encodes CDR1 MDHEN and CDR2 SYDVKM. With 6 bases clipped from V and 1 base from J, the junction kept 7 bases outside the gene matches. The CDR3 consists of 15 residues. In nucleotides, the CDR3 is TGTGCCAGCAGAGTTAATAGCGGGAGTTCCTACGAGCAGTACTTC. Protein: CASRVNSGSSYEQYF.

The chain employs TRBV24-1 and TRBJ2-7; TRBD2 aligns across 10 bases. Per the germline V gene, CDR1 is KGHDR and CDR2 is SFDVKD. V shed 0 bases, J shed 1 base, and the junction held 8 bases outside the gene matches. The CDR3 extends over 18 amino acids. CDR3 DNA sequence: TGTGCCACCAGTGATTTGCGCGGAGCGGGAGGGCGATCCTACGAGCAGTACTTC. It specifies CATSDLRGAGGRSYEQYF.

The J gene is TRBJ2-2, the V gene TRBV10-1; 10 bases map to TRBD1. Losses at the gene ends were 0 bases for V and 4 bases for J; bases not matched to a gene: 23. The CDR3 is made up of 23 amino acids. Germline V lookup: CDR1 WNHNN, CDR2 SYGVQD (reference sequence). Here the CDR3 reads CASSESNPLRDRGIFGSTGELFF. Written as DNA, the CDR3 is TGCGCCAGCAGTGAGTCGAACCCACTCCGGGACAGGGGAATATTTGGAAGCACCGGGGAGCTGTTTTTT.